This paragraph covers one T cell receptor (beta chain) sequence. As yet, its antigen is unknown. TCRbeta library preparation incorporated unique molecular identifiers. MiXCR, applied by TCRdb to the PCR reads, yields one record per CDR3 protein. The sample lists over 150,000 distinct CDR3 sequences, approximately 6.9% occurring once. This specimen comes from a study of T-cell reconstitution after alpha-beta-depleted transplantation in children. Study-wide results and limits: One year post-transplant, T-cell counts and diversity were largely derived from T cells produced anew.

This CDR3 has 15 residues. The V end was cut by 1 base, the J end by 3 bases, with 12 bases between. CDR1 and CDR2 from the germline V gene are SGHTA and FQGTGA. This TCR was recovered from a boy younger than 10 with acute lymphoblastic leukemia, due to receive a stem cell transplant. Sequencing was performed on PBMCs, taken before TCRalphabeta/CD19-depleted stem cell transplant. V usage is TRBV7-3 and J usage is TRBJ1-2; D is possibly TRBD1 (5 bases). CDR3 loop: CASSLRGGWDYGYTF. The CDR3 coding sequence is TGTGCCAGCAGCTTAAGGGGGGGTTGGGACTATGGCTACACCTTC.